In this sample, the clone carrying this T cell receptor (beta chain) turned up a few times. Its antigen is unknown. V was cut by 10 bases and J by 1 base, with 14 bases left in between. The CDR3 spans 14 residues. This record comes from a study of early T cells in non-severe SARS-CoV-2 infection. Whole-study findings and limits: Anti-spike CD8 responses were favored by VDJdb matching, which missed private and CD4 specificities.

Attached unique molecular identifiers marked individual cDNA molecules. A single record per CDR3 protein comes from TCRdb applying MiXCR to the 5' RACE reads. The data contain more than 95,000 distinct CDR3 sequences, roughly 15% of them seen just once; the ten biggest clones take up roughly 1.2%. The receptor was derived from an adult who was a healthcare worker with PCR-confirmed SARS-CoV-2 infection or an uninfected control (not recorded which). Source material: whole blood. This chain links TRBV12-3 or TRBV12-4 with TRBJ2-4, with D perhaps TRBD1 (6 bases). The CDR3 here is CAIQGDRAKNIQYF. The DNA of the CDR3 is TGTGCCATACAGGGAGATAGGGCCAAAAACATTCAGTACTTC.